This TCR beta chain stems from a study of cytomegalovirus exposure and HLA in healthy donors. Notes on the study in general: In a later analysis, an Asian-associated ancestry cluster reportedly showed fewer N-insertions than the roughly 700-donor mean.

The trim removed 0 bases at V and 11 bases at J, leaving 12 bases unmatched. CDR3 length: 16 amino acids. Germline V gene sequence: CDR1 LGHNA, CDR2 YNFKEQ. The PCR contained 60 Vbeta and 13 Jbeta primers. The data were produced by immunoSEQ multiplex PCR, yet TCRdb's version contains in-frame clones alone and is incomplete. The table lists approximately 130,000 clones, about 61% of them singletons. Comment on this clone: Its target is unknown.

Material for sequencing was PBMCs. The chain carries TRBV4-2 and TRBJ1-5; 8 bases line up with TRBD1. This sequence originates from a woman in her thirties or forties in good health and CMV-seronegative. Here the CDR3 reads CASSQDPTGVNGAQHF. In nucleotides, the CDR3 is TGTGCCAGCAGCCAAGACCCGACAGGGGTCAATGGAGCCCAGCATTTT.